This TCR beta chain is drawn from a study of response to subunit inactivated influenza vaccine. TCRdb reprocessed the RT-PCR reads via MiXCR and lists one record per CDR3 protein. The data show about 540,000 distinct CDR3 sequences, under 25% seen once. These sequences were also reported in another study, on T cells expressing NK-cell markers. That source adds: Beta-chain TCR cDNA was generated via 5'RACE template switching with UMIs. The CD3+CD56-NKG2C+ fraction was also led by these clonotypes in a few donors.

The receptor comes from a man over 45 who received an inactivated influenza vaccine. This sample comprised CD4+ T cells sorted from PBMCs, obtained approximately 13 days after vaccination.

This CDR3 is CASRGAGRYEQYF. CDR3 coding DNA: TGCGCCAGCAGGGGAGCGGGGCGCTACGAGCAGTACTTC. The chain recombines TRBV4-1 with TRBJ2-7, with 7 bases fitting TRBD2. CDR1 is MGHRA, CDR2 YSYEKL, per germline. This CDR3 is 13 amino acids long. Germline trimming cut 6 bases from V and 3 bases from J; bases unmatched to any gene: 5.